This T cell receptor beta chain was recorded in a study of T cells after yellow fever vaccination. The germline CDR1 and CDR2 sequences are DFQATT and SNEGSKA (reference sequence). J lost 8 bases, V lost 1 base, and 1 base had no gene match. This CDR3 is 11 amino acids long. TCRdb redid the calling of the 5' RACE reads with MiXCR, one entry per CDR3 protein. The table lists about 340,000 distinct CDR3 sequences, around 12% of them singletons. This material consisted of CD4+ T cells sorted from PBMCs, taken 15 days after the yellow fever booster vaccination. The chain carries TRBV20-1 and TRBJ1-2, with 7 positions matching TRBD1. The receptor comes from a man aged 18 to 29 who received the YFV17D yellow fever vaccine. The chain's CDR3 is CSARGQGGYTF. The CDR3 region has the DNA TGCAGTGCTAGAGGACAGGGAGGCTACACCTTC.